These 3 T cell receptor beta chains share one sample of origin, sequenced in a study of OX40 agonist ivuxolimab in advanced cancers. TCRdb's copy holds only in-frame clones and misses some; the assay was immunoSEQ multiplex PCR. The sample has tens of thousands of clones; just under 95% are singletons. Sample: CD4+ or CD8+ T cells sorted from blood, taken in a trial of the OX40 agonist ivuxolimab. Source of these receptors: an adult with an advanced solid tumor such as melanoma, head and neck, liver or kidney cancer.

V and J are TRBV21-1 and TRBJ1-4; the table names TRBD1, a call not compared with the DNA. TRBV21-1 is a known pseudogene. CDR3 length equals 16 residues. The CDR3: CASSARDRGRDEKLFF. CDR3 coding DNA: TGTGCCAGCAGCGCACGGGACAGGGGGCGAGATGAAAAACTGTTTTTT.

The V and J genes are TRBV11-2 and TRBJ2-7; unclear D gene. The CDR3 sequence is 13 residues long. Trimming left V 1 base short and J 6 bases short, with 10 bases between. CDR1 SGHAT and CDR2 FQNNGV come from the germline V gene. The CDR3 nucleotides are TGTGCCAGCAGCTTAGGGCAGGCCTTCGAGCAGTACTTC. It specifies CASSLGQAFEQYF.

The V and J genes are TRBV19 and TRBJ1-5; no reliable D call. The germline V gene encodes CDR1 LNHDA and CDR2 SQIVND (reference sequence). CDR3 length: 13 amino acids. The ends were cut back, 3 bases at V and 6 bases at J, with 9 bases in the middle. The CDR3 protein is CASSIASGQPQHF. The CDR3 DNA reads TGTGCCAGTAGTATTGCCTCCGGTCAGCCCCAGCATTTT.